These T cell receptor beta chains were read from a single sample in a study of T cells in Graves' hyperthyroidism and ophthalmopathy. TCRdb fed the multiplex PCR reads into MiXCR, producing one record per CDR3 protein. The table records roughly 300,000 distinct CDR3 sequences, around 13% of them present only once. Sequencing was performed on blood. The receptors originated from a woman aged 25 to 39 with Graves' hyperthyroidism. Each CDR3 is given with its conserved first and last residue. A D gene is named only where the DNA matches it firmly. The listing skips clone size in some rows; elsewhere it reads once, few, many or a size class.

D gene | clone size | J gene | V gene | CDR3 DNA | CDR3 protein
TRBD2 | many | TRBJ2-1 | TRBV6-1 | TGTGCCAGCAAACTAGCGGGAGTGGGCACGGTAGGGGAGCAGTTCTTC | CASKLAGVGTVGEQFF
TRBD1 | many | TRBJ2-2 | TRBV12-3/TRBV12-4 | TGTGCCAGCAGCTCCCGGGACAGGGCGGCCGGGGAGCTGTTTTTT | CASSSRDRAAGELFF
TRBD1 | NA | TRBJ1-2 | TRBV7-6 | TGTGCCAGCAGCTCTAGGGGGCAGTTCGGCTACACCTTC | CASSSRGQFGYTF
NA | many | TRBJ2-1 | TRBV29-1 | TGCAGCGCCGGTTTCGGGAGCTCCTACAATGAGCAGTTCTTC | CSAGFGSSYNEQFF
NA | many | TRBJ2-4 | TRBV6-1 | TGTGCCAGCAGTGGGACTCCGCCGGTCATTCAGTACTTC | CASSGTPPVIQYF
TRBD2 | many | TRBJ2-7 | TRBV20-1 | TGCAGTGCTAGACCTAGCGGGAGGGTTTACGAGCAGTACTTC | CSARPSGRVYEQYF
TRBD1 | many | TRBJ2-7 | TRBV20-1 | TGCAGTGCCATAGGACAGGGATCCTACGAGCAGTACTTC | CSAIGQGSYEQYF
TRBD2 | many | TRBJ2-7 | TRBV11-2 | TGTGCCAGCAGCGAAACTAGCGGGACCTACGAGCAGTACTTC | CASSETSGTYEQYF
TRBD2 | NA | TRBJ2-3 | TRBV20-1 | TGCAGTGCTAGGAAGCGGGAGAGGGAAGATACGCAGTATTTT | CSARKREREDTQYF
TRBD1 | few | TRBJ2-6 | TRBV10-2 | TGCGCCAGCTACCTATCAGGGGGCTCTGGGGCCAACGTCCTGACTTTC | CASYLSGGSGANVLTF
NA | many | TRBJ2-7 | TRBV28 | TGTGCCAGCGCCTGGTCCAGCTCCTACGAGCAGTACTTC | CASAWSSSYEQYF
NA | many | TRBJ1-1 | TRBV30 | TGTGCCTGGAGTGCGCCAGGGGCGGCTTTCTTT | CAWSAPGAAFF
NA | many | TRBJ1-4 | TRBV20-1 | TGCAGTGCTAGAGGTGGAAATAATGAAAAACTGTTTTTT | CSARGGNNEKLFF
TRBD2 | many | TRBJ2-1 | TRBV28 | TGTGCCAGCAGTTTGGCCGGGACTAGCGCCAATGAGCAGTTCTTC | CASSLAGTSANEQFF
NA | many | TRBJ2-7 | TRBV11-2 | TGTGCCAGCAGCTTCGCGGACAAGACCTACGAGCAGTACTTC | CASSFADKTYEQYF
TRBD2 | many | TRBJ2-3 | TRBV18 | TGTGCCAGCTCCCCCGGACTAGCGGGAGGAGGAACAGATACGCAGTATTTT | CASSPGLAGGGTDTQYF
NA | many | TRBJ1-1 | TRBV11-2 | TGTGCCAGCAGCTTAGCCAGGGTGGCTGAAGCTTTCTTT | CASSLARVAEAFF
NA | many | TRBJ1-2 | TRBV28 | TGTGCCAGCGAAACGGACACGGTGCCGGGAGGCTACACCTTC | CASETDTVPGGYTF
NA | many | TRBJ1-5 | TRBV12-3/TRBV12-4 | TGTGCCAGCAGTTTTAGGGGCCTCGGCGGGGGGTCTCCCTTGAGCAATCAGCCCCAGCATTTT | CASSFRGLGGGSPLSNQPQHF
TRBD1 | NA | TRBJ1-2 | TRBV3-1 | TGTGCCAGCAGCCAAGCGACAGGGCTCGGGGATGGCTACACCTTC | CASSQATGLGDGYTF
TRBD1 | many | TRBJ2-7 | TRBV28 | TGTGCCAGCAGACCGGGACAGGCACCCACCGAGCAGTACTTC | CASRPGQAPTEQYF
TRBD2 | many | TRBJ2-4 | TRBV20-1 | TGCAGTGCTAGAGAGGAGGCTAGCGGTCGGCAAAGGGGCAAAAACATTCAGTACTTC | CSAREEASGRQRGKNIQYF
TRBD2 | few | TRBJ2-7 | TRBV2 | TGTGCCAGCGGGCGGGAGCGCTACGAGCAGTACTTC | CASGRERYEQYF
NA | many | TRBJ2-1 | TRBV20-1 | TGCAGTGCTAGGTTAGCGGAAAGCTACAATGAGCAGTTCTTC | CSARLAESYNEQFF
NA | few | TRBJ2-7 | TRBV24-1 | TGTGCCACCAGCGGGCGCGAGGCCGGGGACGAGCAGTACTTC | CATSGREAGDEQYF
TRBD2 | many | TRBJ2-3 | TRBV6-1 | TGTGCCAGCAGTGAAGGGACTAGCGCCACAGATACGCAGTATTTT | CASSEGTSATDTQYF
NA | NA | TRBJ2-5 | TRBV9 | TGTGCCAGCAGTCCGCCCAACATAACCCAAGAGACCCAGTACTTC | CASSPPNITQETQYF
NA | few | TRBJ2-5 | TRBV27 | TGTGCCAGCAGTTTGCTCGGAGAGAGGCAAGAGACCCAGTACTTC | CASSLLGERQETQYF
NA | many | TRBJ1-1 | TRBV16 | TGTGCCAGCAGTACCCTCAGGGACATGAACACTGAAGCTTTCTTT | CASSTLRDMNTEAFF
NA | many | TRBJ1-1 | TRBV9 | TGTGCCAGCAGCACAGCCCCGACCATCACTGAAGCTTTCTTT | CASSTAPTITEAFF
TRBD2 | many | TRBJ2-2 | TRBV24-1 | TGTGCCACCAGTGATATCCAGCGGGAGGGCGGGGAGCTGTTTTTT | CATSDIQREGGELFF
TRBD2 | NA | TRBJ2-1 | TRBV29-1 | TGCAGCGTTGAAGAATTGGAAGTAGGCGGGAGGACCTCCTACAATGAGCAGTTCTTC | CSVEELEVGGRTSYNEQFF
NA | many | TRBJ2-6 | TRBV27 | TGTGCCAGCAGTAGCAGCAGCTCTGGGGCCAACGTCCTGACTTTC | CASSSSSSGANVLTF
NA | many | TRBJ1-5 | TRBV20-1 | TGCAGTGCTACCCGCGGACGGGGAAATCAGCCCCAGCATTTT | CSATRGRGNQPQHF
NA | many | TRBJ1-5 | TRBV28 | TGTGCCAGCAGTACCCCCCGGGGCAGGACGGCAAATCAGCCCCAGCATTTT | CASSTPRGRTANQPQHF
NA | many | TRBJ2-7 | TRBV6-1 | TGTGCCAGCAGTGAAGCGTCCAGGGCCGGCGACGAGCAGTACTTC | CASSEASRAGDEQYF
NA | NA | TRBJ2-1 | TRBV20-1 | TGCAGTGCTGAGGAATCAGACAGGGAGGGCAATGAGCAGTTCTTC | CSAEESDREGNEQFF
NA | NA | TRBJ2-5 | TRBV12-3/TRBV12-4 | TGTGCCAGCAGTTTATCTTACGGACAAGAGACCCAGTACTTC | CASSLSYGQETQYF
NA | few | TRBJ1-5 | TRBV3-1 | TGTGCCAGCAGCCAAGACCTTCCCGGGACAATAAGCGGGCAGCCCCAGCATTTT | CASSQDLPGTISGQPQHF
NA | many | TRBJ1-4 | TRBV2 | TGTGCCAGCAGTGCTACAGGGACTAATGAAAAACTGCTTTTT | CASSATGTNEKLLF
TRBD2 | few | TRBJ2-3 | TRBV6-1 | TGTGCCAGCCGGGACTACCACACAGATACGCAGTATTTT | CASRDYHTDTQYF
TRBD1 | many | TRBJ1-5 | TRBV28 | TGTGCCGCTAGACAGGGGGCCCAGCCCCAGCATTTT | CAARQGAQPQHF